This passage covers 30 T cell receptor beta chains from one sample sequenced in a study of T-cell reconstitution after alpha-beta-depleted transplantation in children. Molecular barcoding with unique molecular identifiers was used for the TCRbeta library. TCRdb used MiXCR to reprocess the PCR reads, holding one entry per CDR3 protein. The data contain hundreds of thousands of distinct CDR3 sequences, roughly 15% of them singletons. The source was PBMCs, mostly from graft donor cells, collected 360 days after TCRalphabeta/CD19-depleted stem cell transplant. These receptors all come from a male patient aged 10 to 17 who had a stem cell transplant for acute lymphoblastic leukemia, so the T cells may come from the graft donor.

This clonotype has more than one count but fewer than ten. The rearrangement uses TRBV19 and TRBJ2-7; 9 nucleotides agree with TRBD1. Trimming cost V 4 bases and J 1 base; bases outside gene matches: 5. The CDR3 loop spans 15 amino acids. Germline V gene lookup returns CDR1 LNHDA and CDR2 SQIVND (reference sequence). CDR3 sequence: CASSTPGTGSYEQYF. CDR3 coding DNA: TGTGCCAGTAGTACCCCCGGGACAGGGTCCTACGAGCAGTACTTC. The full variable domain, its missing parts supplied by reference TRBV19 and TRBJ2-7, is DGGITQSPKYLFRKEGQNVTLSCEQNLNHDAMYWYRQDPGQGLRLIYYSQIVNDFQKGDIAEGYSVSREKKESFPLTVTSAQKNPTAFYLCASSTPGTGSYEQYFGPGTRLTVT.

This clonotype has more than one count but fewer than ten. The chain joins TRBV29-1 to TRBJ2-3, with unresolved D. The CDR3 is made up of 12 amino acids. The germline V gene encodes CDR1 SQVTM and CDR2 ANQGSEA. Trimming took off 6 bases at V and 1 base at J, with 8 bases between the two ends. Here the CDR3 reads CSVIQGTDTQYF. CDR3 DNA sequence: TGCAGCGTGATCCAAGGCACAGATACGCAGTATTTT.

The sample holds many counts of this clonotype. This chain links TRBV10-3 with TRBJ2-5; D unclear. The germline V gene encodes CDR1 ENHRY and CDR2 SYGVKD. Trimming cost V 2 bases and J 5 bases, with 15 bases left between them. The CDR3 loop spans 15 amino acids. For the CDR3, the DNA is TGTGCCATCAGTGAGAACGTCGTCACGCTGGAGACCCAGTACTTC. Encoded protein: CAISENVVTLETQYF.

The chain couples TRBV5-1 to TRBJ1-4, with 7 bases lining up with TRBD1. This CDR3 region has 14 residues. Unmatched junction bases numbered 2, after V lost 0 bases and J lost 6 bases. The V gene's germline CDR1 is SGHRS and CDR2 YFSETQ. CDR3 amino acids: CASSLARGDEKLFF. The CDR3 DNA reads TGCGCCAGCAGCTTGGCCAGGGGGGATGAAAAACTGTTTTTT.

V usage is TRBV3-1 and J usage is TRBJ2-3, with 11 bases lining up with TRBD2. Germline V gene data show CDR1 as LGHDT and CDR2 as YNNKEL (reference sequence). V trimming: 3 bases; J trimming: 2 bases; junction bases outside the gene matches: 4. The CDR3 extends over 16 amino acids. CDR3 DNA sequence: TGTGCCAGCAGCCAGACTAGCGGGATCTTCACAGATACGCAGTATTTT. Encoded protein: CASSQTSGIFTDTQYF.

The V and J genes are TRBV20-1 and TRBJ2-7; TRBD2 matches 9 bases. The germline V gene encodes CDR1 DFQATT and CDR2 SNEGSKA (reference sequence). This CDR3 has 15 residues. V lost 0 bases, J lost 7 bases, and 10 bases stayed unmatched. This CDR3 reads CSARDGGSGRWEQYF. In nucleotides, the CDR3 is TGCAGTGCTAGAGATGGGGGTAGCGGGAGATGGGAGCAGTACTTC.

This clonotype was recorded many times. The chain employs TRBV5-1 and TRBJ2-1; D remains ambiguous. In germline, CDR1 is SGHRS, CDR2 YFSETQ. V was pared by 0 bases and J by 4 bases, with 8 bases between. This CDR3 contains 14 residues. The CDR3 DNA follows: TGCGCCAGCAGCTTGGCCAGCCTTTACAATGAGCAGTTCTTC. The encoded protein is CASSLASLYNEQFF.

This clonotype was seen a handful of times. V and J are TRBV4-1 and TRBJ2-1, with D possibly matching TRBD2 (6 bases). Trimming took off 1 base at V and 4 bases at J, with 20 bases between the two ends. The CDR3 is made up of 18 amino acids. Germline CDR1 reads MGHRA; CDR2 reads YSYEKL. In DNA form, the CDR3 reads TGCGCCAGCAGCCAAGGCCCCCGATACCGGGACTCTTACAATGAGCAGTTCTTC. It encodes CASSQGPRYRDSYNEQFF.

This clonotype occurred a few times. This rearrangement joins TRBV3-1 to TRBJ1-5; no definite D call. The CDR3 consists of 12 residues. CDR1 and CDR2 from the germline V gene are LGHDT and YNNKEL (reference sequence). V dropped 3 bases and J dropped 3 bases, with 3 bases sitting between them. The CDR3 sequence: CASSQYNQPQHF. CDR3 coding DNA: TGTGCCAGCAGCCAGTACAATCAGCCCCAGCATTTT.

The V gene is TRBV10-3, the J gene TRBJ2-1, with a possible D match to TRBD2 (5 bases). Trimming pared 3 bases from V and 3 bases from J, leaving 15 bases between. This CDR3 is built from 16 residues. Germline-derived CDR1 and CDR2 are ENHRY and SYGVKD. The CDR3 here is CAISDSTAGFYNEQFF. In DNA form, the CDR3 reads TGTGCCATCAGTGACTCTACTGCGGGTTTCTACAATGAGCAGTTCTTC.

This clonotype was counted a few times. V is TRBV2 and J is TRBJ2-7; 12 bases align to TRBD2. The CDR3 consists of 19 residues. Germline V gene sequence: CDR1 SNHLY, CDR2 FYNNEI. The V segment lost 4 bases and the J segment 2 bases; nucleotides outside the gene matches: 15. This CDR3 is CASSGRTSGKLLGPYEQYF. CDR3 in DNA: TGTGCCAGCAGTGGCCGGACTAGCGGGAAACTTTTGGGCCCCTACGAGCAGTACTTC.

In this sample, this clonotype turned up a few times. V gene TRBV27 combines with J gene TRBJ2-5; D may be TRBD1 or TRBD2 (5 bases each). Per the germline V gene, CDR1 is MNHEY and CDR2 is SMNVEV (reference sequence). This CDR3 is built from 14 residues. V shed 0 bases and J shed 5 bases, with 10 bases lying between them. CDR3 DNA: TGTGCCAGCAGTTTATCCCGAGGGGCGGAGACCCAGTACTTC. Its translation: CASSLSRGAETQYF.

This chain connects TRBV4-1 to TRBJ2-7; D not resolved. Trimming shortened V by 4 bases and J by 3 bases, and 13 bases separated the two germline ends. This CDR3 has 14 residues. The germline gives CDR1 MGHRA, CDR2 YSYEKL. DNA of the CDR3: TGCGCCAGCAGCCCTTTGGCGAGTGACTACGAGCAGTACTTC. Amino acid sequence: CASSPLASDYEQYF.

This clonotype showed up just a few times. CDR3 sequence: CASSLGHSFPEAFF. The CDR3 nucleotides read TGTGCCAGCAGCTTGGGGCATTCCTTCCCTGAAGCTTTCTTT. The rearrangement uses TRBV5-5 and TRBJ1-1; D uncertain. CDR1 is SGHKS and CDR2 is YYEKEE in the germline V gene (reference sequence). Trimming took off 0 bases at V and 6 bases at J, with 12 bases between the two ends. CDR3 length: 14 amino acids.

In this sample, this clonotype turned up many times. The gene calls are TRBV12-3 or TRBV12-4 and TRBJ2-7; D perhaps matches TRBD1 (5 bases). CDR3 length: 13 amino acids. With 7 bases removed from V and 2 bases from J, the gap between germline ends came to 12 bases. The CDR3 nucleotides read TGTGCCAGCACCCCAGGGTTCCCCTACGAGCAGTACTTC. Encoded protein: CASTPGFPYEQYF.

The chain recombines TRBV7-9 with TRBJ1-4; D gene unclear. In germline, CDR1 is SEHNR, CDR2 FQNEAQ (reference sequence). Deletions cut 3 bases from V and 11 bases from J, with 13 bases between. The CDR3 length is 13 residues. The CDR3 protein is CASSLAGRWKLFF. The CDR3 DNA sequence: TGTGCCAGCAGCTTGGCGGGCCGATGGAAACTGTTTTTT.

This clonotype was seen repeatedly, ten times or more. CDR3 DNA sequence: TGTGCCAGCAGCTTAGCGCCGGGGTGGGAGACCCAGTACTTC. Protein sequence: CASSLAPGWETQYF. The V call is TRBV7-9, the J call TRBJ2-5; tentative D call: TRBD2 (5 bases). This CDR3 region has 14 residues. CDR1 and CDR2 (germline): SEHNR, FQNEAQ (reference sequence). V lost 0 bases and J 5 bases, leaving 10 bases between the germline ends.

The CDR3 region has the DNA TGTGCCAGCAGCCCCCCGGTGGTAGCGGCCGTCTACGAGCAGTACTTC. Translating it yields CASSPPVVAAVYEQYF. V is TRBV5-6 and J is TRBJ2-7, with D maybe TRBD2 (6 bases). V lost 4 bases and J 3 bases, leaving 20 bases between the germline ends. The CDR3 runs 16 residues. Germline loops: CDR1 SGHDT, CDR2 YYEEEE.

This clonotype was counted between two and nine times. This rearrangement joins TRBV20-1 to TRBJ2-1, with 12 bases fitting TRBD2. The CDR3 totals 15 residues. Losses at the gene ends were 6 bases for V and 4 bases for J; bases not matched to a gene: 7. CDR1 is DFQATT and CDR2 is SNEGSKA in the germline V gene (reference sequence). The CDR3 bases are TGCAGTGCCCAGACTAGCGGGAGAGGGTACAATGAGCAGTTCTTC. It yields the protein CSAQTSGRGYNEQFF.

The chain joins TRBV4-2 to TRBJ2-1; 9 bases match TRBD2. V was pared by 1 base and J by 6 bases, with 25 bases of the junction left unmatched. Germline loops: CDR1 LGHNA, CDR2 YNFKEQ. The CDR3 contains 22 residues. Here the CDR3 DNA reads TGTGCCAGCAGCCAAGTTCGAGCCGGGGGGAGACTAGCGGCCGAGTTGGGCAATGAGCAGTTCTTC. It encodes CASSQVRAGGRLAAELGNEQFF.

The sample holds a few counts of this clonotype. The chain employs TRBV4-1 and TRBJ1-1, with a weak D call TRBD1 (5 bases). V lost 5 bases and J 1 base, leaving 17 bases between the germline ends. The CDR3 has 16 amino acids. CDR1 and CDR2 (germline): MGHRA, YSYEKL. CDR3 in amino acids: CASSSGRGRTNTEAFF. The CDR3 region has the DNA TGCGCCAGCAGCAGCGGCCGGGGACGGACGAACACTGAAGCTTTCTTT.

The gene calls are TRBV27 and TRBJ2-7; perhaps TRBD2 as D (6 bases). CDR3 length equals 16 residues. CDR1 MNHEY and CDR2 SMNVEV come from the germline V gene (reference sequence). Trimming removed 0 bases at V and 2 bases at J, with 14 bases between. The DNA of the CDR3 is TGTGCCAGCAGTTTATCTGGGCTGTCGGGAGCCTACGAGCAGTACTTC. Its translation is CASSLSGLSGAYEQYF.

This clonotype was recorded at least ten times. The J gene is TRBJ2-6, the V gene TRBV12-3 or TRBV12-4, with D uncertain. This CDR3 has 15 amino acids. Trimming removed 3 bases from V and 0 bases from J, with 6 bases in between. DNA of the CDR3: TGTGCCAGCAGTTTTACGGGCTCTGGGGCCAACGTCCTGACTTTC. Its protein product is CASSFTGSGANVLTF.

The V and J genes are TRBV5-1 and TRBJ2-1; D is perhaps TRBD1 (5 bases). Germline V gives CDR1 SGHRS, CDR2 YFSETQ. V lost 5 bases and J lost 0, with 18 bases in between. This CDR3 region has 17 residues. CDR3 loop: CASSRLDRTSSYNEQFF. CDR3 DNA sequence: TGCGCCAGCAGTAGACTCGACAGAACGAGCTCCTACAATGAGCAGTTCTTC.

The chain couples TRBV15 to TRBJ2-5; D is ambiguous. In germline, CDR1 is LNHNV, CDR2 YYDKDF (reference sequence). V gave up 1 base and J gave up 2 bases, with 8 bases separating them. The CDR3 length is 14 residues. The CDR3 nucleotides read TGTGCCACCAGCAGAGGGTACCCGCAAGAGACCCAGTACTTC. This codes for CATSRGYPQETQYF.

The chain uses TRBV21-1 and TRBJ2-6; TRBD1 is the table's D call, not checked against the DNA. TRBV21-1 is deemed a pseudogene. The CDR3 loop spans 17 amino acids. The CDR3 protein is CASSSWDPPSGANVLTF. In DNA, the CDR3 is TGTGCCAGCAGCTCCTGGGACCCCCCCTCTGGGGCCAACGTCCTGACTTTC.

This clonotype was seen a few times. The gene calls are TRBV5-1 and TRBJ2-7; possibly TRBD2 for D (5 bases). CDR1 and CDR2 from the germline V gene are SGHRS and YFSETQ. V lost 4 bases, J lost 2 bases, and 13 bases lay in between. CDR3 size: 14 residues. The CDR3 here is CASSPGYGTYEQYF. The CDR3 nucleotides are TGCGCCAGCAGCCCGGGGTACGGAACCTACGAGCAGTACTTC.

This clonotype occurred a few times. The chain combines TRBV7-6 with TRBJ2-3; D gene uncertain. The CDR3 spans 12 residues. Germline CDR1 SGHVS, CDR2 FNYEAQ. V lost 1 base to trimming and J lost 5 bases, with 4 bases between them. This CDR3 is CASSLVKDTQYF. The CDR3 DNA reads as TGTGCCAGCAGCTTAGTGAAAGATACGCAGTATTTT.

This clonotype was recorded once. The gene calls are TRBV5-1 and TRBJ2-6; unclear D gene. The ends were cut back, 0 bases at V and 6 bases at J, with 10 bases in the middle. The CDR3 loop spans 15 amino acids. Germline V gives CDR1 SGHRS, CDR2 YFSETQ. In DNA, the CDR3 is TGCGCCAGCAGCTTGGTACGGGCATCGGCCAACGTCCTGACTTTC. Translating gives CASSLVRASANVLTF.

CDR3 in amino acids: CASSLLALSTDTQYF. The DNA for the CDR3 is TGTGCCAGCAGTTTACTAGCGCTGAGCACAGATACGCAGTATTTT. This chain links TRBV7-8 with TRBJ2-3; 7 bases align to TRBD2. V trimming: 6 bases; J trimming: 0 bases; junction bases outside the gene matches: 6. CDR1 SGHVS and CDR2 FQNEAQ come from the germline V gene. This CDR3 has 15 residues. Variable domain in full (rest from reference TRBV7-8 and TRBJ2-3): GAGVSQSPRYKVAKRGQDVALRCDPISGHVSLFWYQQALGQGPEFLTYFQNEAQLDKSGLPSDRFFAERPEGSVSTLKIQRTQQEDSAVYLCASSLLALSTDTQYFGPGTRLTVL.